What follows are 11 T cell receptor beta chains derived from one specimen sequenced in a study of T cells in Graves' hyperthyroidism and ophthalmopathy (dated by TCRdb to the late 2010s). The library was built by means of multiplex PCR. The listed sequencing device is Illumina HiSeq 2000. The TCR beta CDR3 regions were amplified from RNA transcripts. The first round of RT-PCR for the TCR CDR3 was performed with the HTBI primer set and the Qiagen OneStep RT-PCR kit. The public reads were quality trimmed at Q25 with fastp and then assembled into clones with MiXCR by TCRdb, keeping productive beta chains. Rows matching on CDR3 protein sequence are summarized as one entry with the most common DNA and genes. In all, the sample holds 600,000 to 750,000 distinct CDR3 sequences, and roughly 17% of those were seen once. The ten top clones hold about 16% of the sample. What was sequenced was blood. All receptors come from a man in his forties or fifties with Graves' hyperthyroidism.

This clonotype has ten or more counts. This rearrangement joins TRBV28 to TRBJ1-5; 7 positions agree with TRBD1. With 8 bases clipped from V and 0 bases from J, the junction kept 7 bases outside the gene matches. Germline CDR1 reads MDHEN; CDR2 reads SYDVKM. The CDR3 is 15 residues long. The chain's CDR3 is CASRTGEYSNQPQHF. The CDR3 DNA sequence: TGTGCCAGCCGGACAGGAGAATATAGCAATCAGCCCCAGCATTTT.

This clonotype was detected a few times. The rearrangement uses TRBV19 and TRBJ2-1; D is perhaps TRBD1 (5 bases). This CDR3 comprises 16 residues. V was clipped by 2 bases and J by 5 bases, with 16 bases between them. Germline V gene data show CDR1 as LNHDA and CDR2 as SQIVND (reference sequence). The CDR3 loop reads CASSIRWQGWNNEQFF. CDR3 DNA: TGTGCCAGTAGTATACGGTGGCAGGGATGGAACAATGAGCAGTTCTTC.

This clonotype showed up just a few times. This chain's CDR3 is CSASGQNSGANVLTF. The CDR3 DNA is TGCAGTGCTTCGGGACAGAACTCTGGGGCCAACGTCCTGACTTTC. The V gene is TRBV20-1, the J gene TRBJ2-6, with 7 positions matching TRBD1. Germline CDR1 and CDR2: DFQATT and SNEGSKA (reference sequence). Unmatched junction bases numbered 4, after V lost 5 bases and J lost 0 bases. This CDR3 region has 15 residues.

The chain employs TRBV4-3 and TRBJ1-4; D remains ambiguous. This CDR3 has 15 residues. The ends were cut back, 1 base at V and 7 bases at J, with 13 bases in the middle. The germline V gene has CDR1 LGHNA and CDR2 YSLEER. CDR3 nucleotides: TGCGCCAGCAGCCAAGGAACTTCACGGGGTGAAAAACTGTTTTTT. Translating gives CASSQGTSRGEKLFF.

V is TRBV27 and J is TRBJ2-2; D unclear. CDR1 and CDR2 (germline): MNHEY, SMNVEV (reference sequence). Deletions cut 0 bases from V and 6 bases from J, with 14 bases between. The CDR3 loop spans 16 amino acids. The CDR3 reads CASSLSIPFYSGELFF. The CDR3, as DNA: TGTGCCAGCAGTTTATCCATTCCATTCTACTCCGGGGAGCTGTTTTTT.

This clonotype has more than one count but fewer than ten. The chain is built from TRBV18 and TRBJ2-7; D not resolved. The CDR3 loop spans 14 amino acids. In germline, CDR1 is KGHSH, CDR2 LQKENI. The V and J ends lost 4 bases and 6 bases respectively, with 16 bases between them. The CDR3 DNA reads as TGTGCCAGCTCACAAACGTCAGAGGCTAGCGAGCAGTACTTC. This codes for CASSQTSEASEQYF.

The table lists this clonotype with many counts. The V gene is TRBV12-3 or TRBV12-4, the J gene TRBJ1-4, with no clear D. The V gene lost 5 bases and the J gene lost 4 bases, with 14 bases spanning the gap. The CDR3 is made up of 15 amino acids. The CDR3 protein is CASSPDGLDNEKLFF. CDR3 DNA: TGTGCCAGCAGTCCTGACGGTCTTGATAATGAAAAACTGTTTTTT.

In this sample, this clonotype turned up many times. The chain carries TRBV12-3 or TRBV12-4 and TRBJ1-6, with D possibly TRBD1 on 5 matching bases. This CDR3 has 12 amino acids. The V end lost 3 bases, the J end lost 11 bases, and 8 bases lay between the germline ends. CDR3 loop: CASSFGAPPLHF. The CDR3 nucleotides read TGTGCCAGCAGTTTTGGGGCTCCACCCCTCCACTTT.

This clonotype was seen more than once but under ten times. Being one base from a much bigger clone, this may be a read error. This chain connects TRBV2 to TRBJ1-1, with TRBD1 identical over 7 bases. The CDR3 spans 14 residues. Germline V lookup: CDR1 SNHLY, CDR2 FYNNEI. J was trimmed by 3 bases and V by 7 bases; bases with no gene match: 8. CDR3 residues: CASTRTGKDTEAFF. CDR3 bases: TGTGCCAGCACGAGGACAGGAAAGGACACTGAAGCTTTCTTT.

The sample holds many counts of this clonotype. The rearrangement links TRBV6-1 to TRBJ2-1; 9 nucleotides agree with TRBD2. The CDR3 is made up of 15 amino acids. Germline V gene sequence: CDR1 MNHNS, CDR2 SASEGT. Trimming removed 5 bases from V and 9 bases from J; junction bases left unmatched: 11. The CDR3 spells CASSRSGGRAFEQFF. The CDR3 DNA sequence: TGTGCCAGCAGTCGCTCAGGCGGGAGGGCCTTTGAGCAGTTCTTC.

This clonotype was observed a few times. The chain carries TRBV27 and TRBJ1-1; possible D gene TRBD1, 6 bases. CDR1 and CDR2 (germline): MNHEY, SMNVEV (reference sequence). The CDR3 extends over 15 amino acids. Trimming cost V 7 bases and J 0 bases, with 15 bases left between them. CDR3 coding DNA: TGTGCCAGCAACTTAAGACAGGACATGAACACTGAAGCTTTCTTT. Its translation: CASNLRQDMNTEAFF.